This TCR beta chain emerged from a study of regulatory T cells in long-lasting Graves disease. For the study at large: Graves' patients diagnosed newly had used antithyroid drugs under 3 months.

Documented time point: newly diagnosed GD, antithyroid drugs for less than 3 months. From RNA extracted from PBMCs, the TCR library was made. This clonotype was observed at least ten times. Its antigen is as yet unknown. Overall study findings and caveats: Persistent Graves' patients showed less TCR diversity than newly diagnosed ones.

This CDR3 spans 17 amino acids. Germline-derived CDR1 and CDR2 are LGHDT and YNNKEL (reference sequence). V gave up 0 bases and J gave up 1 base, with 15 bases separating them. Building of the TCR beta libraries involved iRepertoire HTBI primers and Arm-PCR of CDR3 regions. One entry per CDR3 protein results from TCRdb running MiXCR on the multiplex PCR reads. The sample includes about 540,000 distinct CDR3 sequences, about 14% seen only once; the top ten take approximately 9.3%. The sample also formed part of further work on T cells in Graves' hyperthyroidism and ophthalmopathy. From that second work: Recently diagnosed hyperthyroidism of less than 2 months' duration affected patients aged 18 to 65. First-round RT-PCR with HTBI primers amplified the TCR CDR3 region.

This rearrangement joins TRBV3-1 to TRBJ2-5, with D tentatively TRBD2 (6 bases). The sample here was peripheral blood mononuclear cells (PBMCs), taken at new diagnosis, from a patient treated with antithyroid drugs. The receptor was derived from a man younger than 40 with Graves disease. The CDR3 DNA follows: TGTGCCAGCAGCCAAGATCGGGGGAGCGCCTTCCAAGAGACCCAGTACTTC. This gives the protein CASSQDRGSAFQETQYF.